These 22 T cell receptor beta chains came from one sample sequenced in a study of cytomegalovirus exposure and HLA in healthy donors. Researchers ran the PCR with 60 Vbeta and 13 Jbeta primers. TCRdb's copy holds only in-frame clones and misses some; the assay was immunoSEQ multiplex PCR. The sample shows under 300,000 clones, around 81% of them seen only once. Sequencing was performed on PBMCs. The receptor source for this set is a woman aged 55-69 years in good health and CMV-seropositive.

The genes are TRBV27 and TRBJ1-6, with 8 bases aligning to TRBD1. This CDR3 is built from 13 residues. V was pared by 8 bases and J by 10 bases, with 7 bases of the junction left unmatched. In germline, CDR1 is MNHEY, CDR2 SMNVEV (reference sequence). The chain's CDR3 is CASSDRAKSPLHF. In DNA form, the CDR3 reads TGTGCCAGCTCGGACAGGGCTAAATCACCCCTCCACTTT.

The chain employs TRBV2 and TRBJ2-7; TRBD1 matches at 9 bases. After removal of 7 bases from V and 3 bases from J, the junction contained 13 bases not matched to a gene. Germline-derived CDR1 and CDR2 are SNHLY and FYNNEI. The CDR3 runs 16 residues. CDR3 coding DNA: TGTGCCAGCATAAAAAACCGACAGGGGGTAATCTACGAGCAGTACTTC. Residues: CASIKNRQGVIYEQYF.

To note about this clone: Other DNA sequences in the same sample also yield this CDR3. The V gene is TRBV18, the J gene TRBJ2-3, with 9 positions matching TRBD2. This CDR3 has 14 residues. V was clipped by 3 bases and J by 2 bases; unmatched bases: 0. From germline, CDR1 is KGHSH and CDR2 LQKENI. The DNA of the CDR3 is TGTGCCAGCTCACCGGGACTAGCCACAGATACGCAGTATTTT. Translation gives CASSPGLATDTQYF.

The chain joins TRBV20-1 to TRBJ1-2; possible D gene TRBD1, 6 bases. V lost 4 bases and J lost 9, with 12 bases in between. CDR3 length: 11 residues. Germline V gives CDR1 DFQATT, CDR2 SNEGSKA (reference sequence). The CDR3 loop is CSAIRGVRYTF. Written as DNA, the CDR3 is TGCAGTGCTATCAGGGGCGTGCGCTACACCTTC.

The J gene is TRBJ2-3, the V gene TRBV28, with 7 nucleotides matching TRBD2. Trimming cost V 3 bases and J 3 bases; bases outside gene matches: 6. CDR1 and CDR2 from the germline V gene are MDHEN and SYDVKM. The CDR3 length is 15 residues. The CDR3 spells CASSFMGGLTDTQYF. The CDR3 coding sequence is TGTGCCAGCAGTTTCATGGGAGGGCTGACAGATACGCAGTATTTT.

The chain has TRBV4-1 and TRBJ1-2; TRBD1 matches at 7 bases. CDR1 is MGHRA and CDR2 is YSYEKL in the germline V gene. J was trimmed by 0 bases and V by 1 base; bases with no gene match: 5. The CDR3 runs to 16 residues. CDR3 region: CASSQVHGTANYGYTF. CDR3 in DNA: TGCGCCAGCAGCCAAGTACACGGGACAGCTAACTATGGCTACACCTTC.

The chain combines TRBV14 with TRBJ2-5; TRBD1 is a possible D gene (6 bases). Per the germline V gene, CDR1 is SGHDN and CDR2 is FVKESK. The V end was cut by 4 bases, the J end by 5 bases, with 11 bases between. The CDR3 loop spans 13 amino acids. The DNA for the CDR3 is TGTGCCAGCAGCCGCCGACAGGAGGAGACCCAGTACTTC. Protein sequence: CASSRRQEETQYF.

The V and J genes are TRBV28 and TRBJ2-3; possible D gene TRBD1, 6 bases. With 5 bases removed from V and 1 base from J, the gap between germline ends came to 19 bases. Germline assignment: CDR1 MDHEN and CDR2 SYDVKM. This CDR3 is built from 17 residues. CDR3 region: CASSLTGLGLRTDTQYF. DNA for the CDR3: TGTGCCAGCAGTCTTACAGGGTTGGGTTTGCGCACAGATACGCAGTATTTT.

The J gene is TRBJ2-3, the V gene TRBV15; TRBD2 matches at 9 bases. Losses at the gene ends were 0 bases for V and 3 bases for J; bases not matched to a gene: 4. This CDR3 is built from 16 residues. Germline-derived CDR1 and CDR2 are LNHNV and YYDKDF (reference sequence). CDR3 DNA sequence: TGTGCCACCAGCAGAGACGCGGGAGGGAGTACAGATACGCAGTATTTT. Amino acid sequence: CATSRDAGGSTDTQYF. Together with reference TRBV15 and TRBJ2-3, the CDR3 gives the full variable domain: DAMVIQNPRYQVTQFGKPVTLSCSQTLNHNVMYWYQQKSSQAPKLLFHYYDKDFNNEADTPDNFQSRRPNTSFCFLDIRSPGLGDTAMYLCATSRDAGGSTDTQYFGPGTRLTVL.

This clone was counted only a few times. The CDR3 loop reads CASSPTGGRNYGYTF. In DNA form, the CDR3 reads TGTGCCAGCAGCCCGACAGGGGGAAGAAACTATGGCTACACCTTC. This chain joins TRBV9 and TRBJ1-2; 9 bases match TRBD1. Unmatched junction bases numbered 6, after V lost 4 bases and J lost 2 bases. Germline V gene data show CDR1 as SGDLS and CDR2 as YYNGEE. The CDR3 loop spans 15 amino acids.

This rearrangement joins TRBV6-1 to TRBJ1-2; 7 bases align to TRBD1. J lost 2 bases, V lost 5 bases, and 8 bases had no gene match. Germline lookup yields CDR1 MNHNS and CDR2 SASEGT. This CDR3 region has 15 residues. The CDR3 sequence is CASSQTGRQNYGYTF. The DNA for the CDR3 is TGTGCCAGCAGTCAGACAGGGCGCCAAAACTATGGCTACACCTTC.

As DNA, the CDR3 is TGTGCCAGCAGCTTAGACCCTAGCGGGAGGGCCTCTATTCAGTACTTC. Protein product: CASSLDPSGRASIQYF. This chain joins TRBV7-8 and TRBJ2-4, with 12 bases identical to TRBD2. The CDR3 loop spans 16 amino acids. Losses at the gene ends were 1 base for V and 10 bases for J; bases not matched to a gene: 8. CDR1 and CDR2 from the germline V gene are SGHVS and FQNEAQ.

The genes are TRBV6-1 and TRBJ2-5; 9 positions agree with TRBD1. The CDR3 contains 14 residues. Germline-derived CDR1 and CDR2 are MNHNS and SASEGT. The V segment lost 3 bases and the J segment 5 bases; nucleotides outside the gene matches: 4. CDR3 loop: CASSDGQGRETQYF. Here the CDR3 DNA reads TGTGCCAGCAGTGACGGACAGGGGAGGGAGACCCAGTACTTC.

The V and J genes are TRBV4-1 and TRBJ1-1, with 8 bases that match TRBD1. Trimming at V came to 3 bases and at J to 3 bases, leaving 0 bases not matched to a gene. The CDR3 is 13 amino acids. The V gene's germline CDR1 is MGHRA and CDR2 YSYEKL. CDR3 amino acids: CASSHRGHTEAFF. Here the CDR3 DNA reads TGCGCCAGCAGCCACAGGGGGCACACTGAAGCTTTCTTT.

Here the CDR3 reads CASSLGGGEQFF. Here the CDR3 DNA reads TGTGCCAGCAGCCTGGGGGGAGGTGAGCAGTTCTTC. The rearrangement joins TRBV11-3 to TRBJ2-1, with D possibly matching TRBD2 (6 bases). V gave up 5 bases and J gave up 9 bases, with 11 bases separating them. This CDR3 comprises 12 residues. Germline loops: CDR1 SGHNT, CDR2 YENEEA.

The rearrangement joins TRBV2 to TRBJ1-6; no firm D call. V lost 6 bases to trimming and J lost 7 bases, with 13 bases between them. CDR3 length equals 14 residues. The germline V gene has CDR1 SNHLY and CDR2 FYNNEI. The CDR3 nucleotides read TGTGCCAGCAGCCCCACCCCCGCGAATTCACCCCTCCACTTT. Its translation: CASSPTPANSPLHF.

The table lists this clone with a few counts. The chain carries TRBV7-9 and TRBJ2-1, with 9 bases lining up with TRBD1. The germline gives CDR1 SEHNR, CDR2 FQNEAQ (reference sequence). This CDR3 spans 17 amino acids. After removal of 3 bases from V and 7 bases from J, the junction contained 13 bases not matched to a gene. CDR3 amino acids: CASSFRAGTGLGNEQFF. CDR3 bases: TGTGCCAGCAGCTTTCGGGCCGGGACAGGGTTGGGGAATGAGCAGTTCTTC. The full variable domain, in which reference TRBV7-9 and TRBJ2-1 provide the parts outside the CDR3, is DTGVSQNPRHKITKRGQNVTFRCDPISEHNRLYWYRQTLGQGPEFLTYFQNEAQLEKSRLLSDRFSAERPKGSFSTLEIQRTEQGDSAMYLCASSFRAGTGLGNEQFFGPGTRLTVL.

V is TRBV11-2 and J is TRBJ1-1; D not certain. This CDR3 is 14 amino acids long. The germline V and J ends were trimmed by 2 bases and 0 bases, with 7 bases remaining between them. Germline lookup yields CDR1 SGHAT and CDR2 FQNNGV. The CDR3 loop is CASSLLVLNTEAFF. The CDR3 bases are TGTGCCAGCAGCTTATTAGTATTGAACACTGAAGCTTTCTTT.

The chain is built from TRBV5-1 and TRBJ2-5; TRBD1 agrees at 9 bases. Germline V gene sequence: CDR1 SGHRS, CDR2 YFSETQ. V shed 0 bases, J shed 3 bases, and the junction held 9 bases outside the gene matches. This CDR3 spans 17 amino acids. CDR3 residues: CASSLASYWTGEETQYF. DNA of the CDR3: TGCGCCAGCAGCTTGGCCAGTTATTGGACAGGGGAAGAGACCCAGTACTTC.

The J gene is TRBJ2-1, the V gene TRBV19, with a tentative D call TRBD1 (5 bases). The CDR3 has 15 residues. Looked up from germline, CDR1 is LNHDA and CDR2 is SQIVND (reference sequence). Between the trimmed V and J ends, which lost 5 bases and 1 base, there was a span of 12 bases. CDR3: CASSLTVHSYNEQFF. CDR3 DNA sequence: TGTGCCAGTAGTTTGACAGTCCATTCCTACAATGAGCAGTTCTTC.

The V gene is TRBV28, the J gene TRBJ2-7; D remains unclear. The CDR3 runs to 14 residues. CDR1 MDHEN and CDR2 SYDVKM come from the germline V gene. The V gene lost 2 bases and the J gene lost 3 bases, with 11 bases spanning the gap. CDR3 sequence reads: CASSLAKGVYEQYF. The CDR3 DNA is TGTGCCAGCAGTTTAGCCAAAGGAGTCTACGAGCAGTACTTC.

This clone was found once. V and J are TRBV19 and TRBJ1-2, with D possibly being TRBD1 (5 bases). V was pared by 1 base and J by 2 bases, with 17 bases between. The CDR3 is made up of 17 amino acids. Looked up from germline, CDR1 is LNHDA and CDR2 is SQIVND (reference sequence). The CDR3 bases are TGTGCCAGTAGTATAGGAGTTTACGGGGGAATAAACTATGGCTACACCTTC. Residues: CASSIGVYGGINYGYTF. Supplemented by reference TRBV19 and TRBJ1-2, the full variable domain reads DGGITQSPKYLFRKEGQNVTLSCEQNLNHDAMYWYRQDPGQGLRLIYYSQIVNDFQKGDIAEGYSVSREKKESFPLTVTSAQKNPTAFYLCASSIGVYGGINYGYTFGSGTRLTVV.